The T cell receptor beta chain under discussion was sequenced for a study of human T cells and chemical hapten exposure. General study findings and limits: Expanded TCRs produced significantly more large CDR3 similarity clusters than controls did.

Comments on this clonotype: Its cognate antigen is unknown.

Time point reported: patch test 3, about 24 weeks after DPC sensitization. The treatment was: therapeutic diphenylcyclopropenone sensitization with weekly scalp DPC. Someone pulled total RNA out of unfractionated whole blood. Original processing notes: Ranging from roughly 23,224 to 700,000, TCR counts per sample had a median value of about 96,000. TCRdb re-called the RACE reads through MiXCR, storing one row per CDR3 protein. It is TCRdb's table, rather than the study itself, that gives the V and J calls and clone size. The sample holds around 200,000 distinct CDR3 sequences, around 25% seen once. The receptor was derived from a woman between 35 and 50 years old with alopecia areata. Some clones in this sample may be carry-over from other donors' samples. This material consisted of whole blood, taken in connection with sensitization to the hapten diphenylcyclopropenone (DPC).

Here the CDR3 reads CSAGKGARSPLHF. Here the CDR3 DNA reads TGCAGTGCCGGAAAGGGGGCAAGATCACCCCTCCACTTT. The rearrangement links TRBV20-1 to TRBJ1-6, with TRBD1 matching over 7 bases. Germline CDR1 DFQATT, CDR2 SNEGSKA (reference sequence). V lost 6 bases and J lost 10; bases outside the gene matches: 9. The CDR3 totals 13 residues.